This T cell receptor beta chain was retrieved from a study of CD8 T cells in Susac syndrome. The control group consisted of healthy donors matched for age and sex. RNA amounts of roughly 0.45 to 1 ug underwent reverse transcription with random hexamers. TCR beta CDR3 was amplified by immunoSEQ multiplex PCR. This amplification extended across 54 Vbeta and 13 Jbeta segments. TCRdb re-analysed the immunoSEQ multiplex PCR reads in MiXCR, keeping a single row per CDR3 protein. The table has tens of thousands of distinct CDR3 sequences, around 94% seen once. From germline, CDR1 is SQVTM and CDR2 ANQGSEA. The CDR3 is made up of 16 amino acids. Trimming cost V 1 base and J 2 bases; bases outside gene matches: 10.

The genes are TRBV29-1 and TRBJ1-2, with 7 positions matching TRBD1. This sequence was found in a human donor in good health. The sequencing sample was made of CD8+ T cells from PBMCs. The CDR3 region is CSVEGTGDLVNYGYTF. CDR3 in DNA: TGCAGCGTTGAAGGGACAGGTGACCTCGTCAACTATGGCTACACCTTC.